The 11 T cell receptor beta chains listed next were all sequenced from one sample in a study of immune heterogeneity within non-small cell lung tumors. The template for each sample was roughly 610 ng of genomic DNA, which had been extracted from bulk tumor tissue. Spaced far apart, several biopsies were taken from each primary tumor during surgery. Curative operations were performed on patients who had untreated, newly diagnosed non-small cell lung cancer. TCR beta CDR3 regions came from multiplex PCR with 32 forward V and 13 reverse J primers. TCRdb fed the multiplex PCR reads into MiXCR, producing one record per CDR3 protein. In the table there are tens of thousands of distinct CDR3 sequences, about 30% of which are singletons. The specimen was lung tumor tissue. These receptors were collected from a man aged 40-55 years with non-small cell lung cancer.

On this clonotype: Since a much larger clone is just one base distant, this may be a read error. The chain combines TRBV12-3 or TRBV12-4 with TRBJ1-3; D is unresolved. The CDR3 consists of 14 residues. CDR3 amino acids: CASSLKGAGNTIFF. The DNA of the CDR3 is TGTGCCAGCAGTTTAAAAGGTGCAGGAAACACCATATTTTTT.

This clonotype turned up a few times. The germline gene is not matched at one end of the junction; a read error may be the cause. This sequence joins TRBV18 and TRBJ1-2; no clear D gene. Germline V gene sequence: CDR1 KGHSH, CDR2 LQKENI. The CDR3 length is 14 residues. This CDR3 is CANSREEGPYGYTF. CDR3 in DNA: TGTGCCAACTCACGGGAAGAGGGCCCATATGGCTACACCTTC.

The chain joins TRBV7-9 to TRBJ2-5; 10 nucleotides line up with TRBD1. J gave up 0 bases and V 5 bases, and 3 bases lay outside the gene matches. Germline CDR1 is SEHNR and CDR2 is FQNEAQ (reference sequence). The CDR3 covers 15 residues. This CDR3 is CASSTGQGYQETQYF. For the CDR3, the DNA is TGTGCCAGCAGCACGGGACAGGGGTACCAAGAGACCCAGTACTTC.

As for this clonotype: This may come from a read error, since a much larger clone is one base off. V is TRBV2 and J is TRBJ2-7; D is ambiguous. The CDR3 sequence is 14 residues long. Germline CDR1 and CDR2: SNHLY and FYNNEI. The germline V and J ends were trimmed by 7 bases and 2 bases, with 15 bases remaining between them. The CDR3 bases are TGTGCCAGCACCAAGACTGGCCCAACCTACGAGCAGTACTTC. Its translation is CASTKTGPTYEQYF.

J is TRBJ2-5 and V is TRBV7-8, with no clear D. Germline-derived CDR1 and CDR2 are SGHVS and FQNEAQ. The CDR3 contains 13 residues. V gave up 1 base and J gave up 5 bases, with 8 bases separating them. CDR3 DNA sequence: TGTGCCAGCAGCTTAGTAGGGCGCGAGACCCAGTACTTC. Translating it yields CASSLVGRETQYF.

The table lists this clonotype with many counts. The chain is built from TRBV20-1 and TRBJ2-7; D is perhaps TRBD1 or TRBD2 (5 bases each). The CDR3 has 15 residues. Germline CDR1 DFQATT, CDR2 SNEGSKA (reference sequence). Trimming removed 3 bases at V and 2 bases at J, with 17 bases between. The DNA for the CDR3 is TGCAGTGCTAGCATATTACGGGGCCAGGCCTACGAGCAGTACTTC. Amino acid sequence: CSASILRGQAYEQYF.

This clonotype appeared a few times. CDR3 region: CSGTRGGRSNEQFF. In nucleotides, the CDR3 is TGCAGTGGAACAAGGGGGGGGAGATCAAATGAGCAGTTCTTC. The chain uses TRBV20-1 and TRBJ2-1; perhaps TRBD2 as D (7 bases). V shed 7 bases and J shed 7 bases, with 20 bases lying between them. Germline CDR1 reads DFQATT; CDR2 reads SNEGSKA (reference sequence). The CDR3 sequence is 14 residues long.

Details on this clonotype: The junction differs from germline at one of its ends, possibly a read error. The V gene is TRBV5-4, the J gene TRBJ1-2; D remains ambiguous. The CDR3 loop spans 13 amino acids. CDR1 SGHNT and CDR2 YYREEE come from the germline V gene (reference sequence). The CDR3 loop reads CASILKGSYGYTF. The DNA for the CDR3 is TGTGCCAGCATCTTGAAAGGCAGCTATGGCTACACCTTC.

This clonotype occurred a few times. The chain couples TRBV12-3 or TRBV12-4 to TRBJ2-4; D is possibly TRBD1 or TRBD2 (5 bases each). The CDR3 loop spans 14 amino acids. Trimming cost V 3 bases and J 8 bases, with 14 bases left between them. The CDR3 DNA sequence: TGTGCCAGCAGTTTTTTAACCCTGGGGGACATTCAGTACTTC. Residues: CASSFLTLGDIQYF.

This clonotype was counted a few times. This sequence joins TRBV5-5 and TRBJ2-2; 11 nucleotides align to TRBD1. The CDR3 runs to 17 residues. Trimming cost V 0 bases and J 4 bases; bases outside gene matches: 5. Per the germline V gene, CDR1 is SGHKS and CDR2 is YYEKEE (reference sequence). The CDR3 DNA is TGTGCCAGCAGCTTGGGGGCCGGGACAGGGGGCACCGGGGAGCTGTTTTTT. Its translation: CASSLGAGTGGTGELFF.

V is TRBV10-2 and J is TRBJ2-3; TRBD2 agrees at 11 bases. J gave up 6 bases and V 6 bases, and 2 bases lay outside the gene matches. Germline values: CDR1 WSHSY, CDR2 SAAADI. This CDR3 has 13 amino acids. As DNA, the CDR3 is TGCGCCAGCAGGGCTAGCGGGGGGGATACGCAGTATTTT. Protein sequence: CASRASGGDTQYF.